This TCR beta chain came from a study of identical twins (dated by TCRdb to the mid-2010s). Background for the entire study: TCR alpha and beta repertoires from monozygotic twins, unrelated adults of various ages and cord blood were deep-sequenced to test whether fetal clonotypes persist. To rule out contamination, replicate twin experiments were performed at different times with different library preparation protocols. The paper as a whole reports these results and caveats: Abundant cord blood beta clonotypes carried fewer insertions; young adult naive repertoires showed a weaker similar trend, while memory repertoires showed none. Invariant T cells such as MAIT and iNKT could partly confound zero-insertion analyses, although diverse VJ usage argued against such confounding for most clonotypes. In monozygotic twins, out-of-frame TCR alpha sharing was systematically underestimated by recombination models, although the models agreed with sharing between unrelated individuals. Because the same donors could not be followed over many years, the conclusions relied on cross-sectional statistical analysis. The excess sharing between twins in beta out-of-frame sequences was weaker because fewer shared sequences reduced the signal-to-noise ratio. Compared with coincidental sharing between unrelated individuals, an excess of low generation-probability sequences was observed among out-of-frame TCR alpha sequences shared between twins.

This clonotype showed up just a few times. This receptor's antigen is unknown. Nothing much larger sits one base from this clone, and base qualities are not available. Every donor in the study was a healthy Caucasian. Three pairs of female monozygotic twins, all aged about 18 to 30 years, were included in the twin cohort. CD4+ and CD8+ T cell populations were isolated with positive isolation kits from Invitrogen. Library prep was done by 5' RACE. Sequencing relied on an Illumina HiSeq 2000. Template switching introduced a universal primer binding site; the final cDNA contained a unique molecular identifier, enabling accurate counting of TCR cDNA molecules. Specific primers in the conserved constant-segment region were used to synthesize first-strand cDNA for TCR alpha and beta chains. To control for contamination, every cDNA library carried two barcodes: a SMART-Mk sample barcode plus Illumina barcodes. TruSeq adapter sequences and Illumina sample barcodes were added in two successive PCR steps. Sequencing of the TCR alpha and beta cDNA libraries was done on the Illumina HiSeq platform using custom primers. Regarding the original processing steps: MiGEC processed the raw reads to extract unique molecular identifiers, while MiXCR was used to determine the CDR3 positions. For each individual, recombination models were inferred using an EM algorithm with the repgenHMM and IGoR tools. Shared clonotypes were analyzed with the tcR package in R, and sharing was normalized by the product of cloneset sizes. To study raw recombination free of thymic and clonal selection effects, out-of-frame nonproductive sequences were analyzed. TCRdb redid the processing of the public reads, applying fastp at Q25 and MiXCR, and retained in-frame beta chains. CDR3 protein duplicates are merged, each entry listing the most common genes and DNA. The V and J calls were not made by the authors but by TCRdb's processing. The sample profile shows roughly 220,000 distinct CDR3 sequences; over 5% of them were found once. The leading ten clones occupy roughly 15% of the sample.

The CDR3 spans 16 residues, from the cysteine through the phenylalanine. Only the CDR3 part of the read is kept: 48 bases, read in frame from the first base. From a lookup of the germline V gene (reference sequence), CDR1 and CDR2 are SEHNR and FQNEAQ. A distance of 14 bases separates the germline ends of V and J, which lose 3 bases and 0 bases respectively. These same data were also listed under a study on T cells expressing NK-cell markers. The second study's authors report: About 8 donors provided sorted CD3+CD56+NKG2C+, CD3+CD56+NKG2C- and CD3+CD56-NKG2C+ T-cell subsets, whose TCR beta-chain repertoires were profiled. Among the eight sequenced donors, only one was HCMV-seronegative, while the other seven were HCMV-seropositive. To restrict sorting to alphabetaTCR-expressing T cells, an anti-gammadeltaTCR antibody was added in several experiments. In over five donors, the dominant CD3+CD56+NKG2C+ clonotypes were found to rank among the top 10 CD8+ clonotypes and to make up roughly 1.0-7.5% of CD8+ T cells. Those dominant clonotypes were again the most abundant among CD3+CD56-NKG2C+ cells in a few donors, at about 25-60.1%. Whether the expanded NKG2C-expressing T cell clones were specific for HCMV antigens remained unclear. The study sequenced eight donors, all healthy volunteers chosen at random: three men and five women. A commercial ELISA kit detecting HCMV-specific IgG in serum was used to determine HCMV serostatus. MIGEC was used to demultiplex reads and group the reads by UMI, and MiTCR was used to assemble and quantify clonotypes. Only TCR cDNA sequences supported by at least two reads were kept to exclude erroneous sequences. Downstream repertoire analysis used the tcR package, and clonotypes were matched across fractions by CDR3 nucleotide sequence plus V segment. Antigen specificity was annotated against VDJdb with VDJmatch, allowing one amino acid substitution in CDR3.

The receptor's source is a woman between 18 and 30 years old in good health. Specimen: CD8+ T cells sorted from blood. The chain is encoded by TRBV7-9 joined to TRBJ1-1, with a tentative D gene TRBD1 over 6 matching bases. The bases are TGTGCCAGCAGCTTTTACACAGGGTCAATGAACACTGAAGCTTTCTTT. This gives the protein CASSFYTGSMNTEAFF.